The 27 T cell receptor beta chains in this list originate from one sample, sequenced in a study of monozygotic twins with inflammatory bowel disease. TCRdb re-called the 5' RACE reads; every CDR3 protein appears as one record, without DNA. The clone table shows some 400,000 distinct CDR3 sequences, with the ten largest holding 2% to 3%. Sequenced input: blood. Every receptor here comes from a human donor with ulcerative colitis or Crohn's disease, or a healthy co-twin of an affected twin (not recorded which).

This chain joins TRBV14 and TRBJ2-2; TCRdb designates TRBD2, a call that cannot be tested without DNA. Per germline, CDR1 SGHDN and CDR2 FVKESK. CDR3 length: 19 amino acids. CDR3 sequence reads: CASNLPAGVKFRNTGELFF.

V is TRBV7-2 and J is TRBJ1-5. The CDR3 contains 13 residues. Germline assignment: CDR1 SGHTA and CDR2 FQGNSA. This CDR3 reads CASSLGVDQPQHF.

The genes are TRBV28 and TRBJ2-2; as DNA is missing, the TRBD2 call by TCRdb cannot be tested. This CDR3 has 13 residues. Germline V gene lookup returns CDR1 MDHEN and CDR2 SYDVKM. The CDR3: CASRQQLAGELFF.

The rearrangement joins TRBV5-1 to TRBJ2-1; TCRdb's D gene call, TRBD2, goes unchecked for lack of DNA. CDR3 size: 16 residues. Germline V gives CDR1 SGHRS, CDR2 YFSETQ. The CDR3 region is CASSGSFASGGNEQFF.

The V gene is TRBV3-1, the J gene TRBJ2-2; the TCRdb call, TRBD1, lacks DNA for checking. From germline, CDR1 is LGHDT and CDR2 YNNKEL (reference sequence). The CDR3 spans 13 residues. The CDR3 sequence is CASSQTAAGELFF. The full variable domain, completed using reference TRBV3-1 and TRBJ2-2, is DTAVSQTPKYLVTQMGNDKSIKCEQNLGHDTMYWYKQDSKKFLKIMFSYNNKELIINETVPNRFSPKSPDKAHLNLHINSLELGDSAVYFCASSQTAAGELFFGEGSRLTVL.

The gene calls are TRBV5-1 and TRBJ2-1; TCRdb indicates TRBD1, and absent DNA this call remains unverified. The germline V gene encodes CDR1 SGHRS and CDR2 YFSETQ. This CDR3 region has 13 residues. CDR3 residues: CASSWTGANEQFF.

This chain links TRBV29-1 with TRBJ1-2; TCRdb's D gene call, TRBD1, goes unchecked for lack of DNA. CDR3 length: 15 amino acids. CDR1 is SQVTM, CDR2 ANQGSEA, per germline. The CDR3 sequence is CSVDRVGQAFNGYTF.

The chain uses TRBV20-1 and TRBJ1-1; checking the TCRdb D call of TRBD1 is not possible without DNA. CDR3 length equals 14 residues. Germline V gene data show CDR1 as DFQATT and CDR2 as SNEGSKA (reference sequence). The CDR3 is CSAQSRQGATEAFF.

This chain links TRBV7-2 with TRBJ2-1; TCRdb selects TRBD2, and the lack of DNA leaves this call unchecked. The CDR3 is made up of 15 amino acids. Germline lookup yields CDR1 SGHTA and CDR2 FQGNSA. CDR3 sequence reads: CASSRGLAFNNEQFF.

The chain employs TRBV7-6 and TRBJ1-1; TCRdb designates TRBD1, a call that cannot be tested without DNA. Germline loops: CDR1 SGHVS, CDR2 FNYEAQ. The CDR3 consists of 14 residues. CDR3 protein: CASSRTTGNTEAFF.

V is TRBV20-1 and J is TRBJ2-2; TCRdb designates TRBD2, a call that cannot be tested without DNA. Per the germline V gene, CDR1 is DFQATT and CDR2 is SNEGSKA (reference sequence). The CDR3 has 15 amino acids. CDR3 sequence: CSATDSSTYTGELFF.

This chain connects TRBV27 to TRBJ1-1; TCRdb's D gene call, TRBD1, goes unchecked for lack of DNA. The CDR3 covers 13 residues. CDR1 and CDR2 from the germline V gene are MNHEY and SMNVEV (reference sequence). CDR3 protein: CASSEGVNTEAFF.

The rearrangement links TRBV30 to TRBJ1-6; as DNA is missing, the TRBD1 call by TCRdb cannot be tested. The CDR3 totals 15 residues. Germline lookup yields CDR1 GTSNPN and CDR2 SVGIG (reference sequence). The CDR3: CAWSEADRANSPLHF.

This chain connects TRBV29-1 to TRBJ1-2; TCRdb designates TRBD1, a call that cannot be tested without DNA. In germline, CDR1 is SQVTM, CDR2 ANQGSEA. The CDR3 contains 13 residues. CDR3 amino acids: CSGDRAPNYGYTF.

The gene calls are TRBV12-3 or TRBV12-4 and TRBJ1-6; as DNA is missing, the TRBD1 call by TCRdb cannot be tested. The CDR3 is 14 residues long. Here the CDR3 reads CASSFQGTNSPLHF.

This chain connects TRBV5-6 to TRBJ1-6; TCRdb's D call of TRBD1 is untestable without DNA. The CDR3 extends over 15 amino acids. Germline V CDR1 and CDR2: SGHDT, YYEEEE. This CDR3 is CASSRIDRDNSPLHF.

This chain links TRBV9 with TRBJ1-1. CDR3 length equals 17 residues. Germline assignment: CDR1 SGDLS and CDR2 YYNGEE. The CDR3 reads CASSVEGGRALNTEAFF.

V gene TRBV6-5 combines with J gene TRBJ1-6; TCRdb's D call of TRBD1 is untestable without DNA. Germline values: CDR1 MNHEY, CDR2 SVGAGI. The CDR3 runs to 15 residues. The CDR3 loop is CASSYSGSGDSPLHF.

The chain combines TRBV18 with TRBJ2-7. Germline CDR1 and CDR2: KGHSH and LQKENI. The CDR3 covers 14 residues. CDR3 region: CASSPPSSPYEQYF.

The V gene is TRBV3-1, the J gene TRBJ2-3; absent DNA, TCRdb's TRBD1 call cannot be checked. The CDR3 contains 13 residues. Germline V gives CDR1 LGHDT, CDR2 YNNKEL (reference sequence). This chain's CDR3 is CASSRTGTDTQYF.

This chain joins TRBV9 and TRBJ2-3. CDR1 SGDLS and CDR2 YYNGEE come from the germline V gene. The CDR3 sequence is 16 residues long. The CDR3 protein is CASSVDTGTSTDTQYF.

This sequence joins TRBV7-3 and TRBJ2-3; the D gene TCRdb calls, TRBD2, cannot be checked with no DNA. The CDR3 is 15 amino acids. CDR1 is SGHTA, CDR2 FQGTGA, per germline. The CDR3 protein is CASSLGTSVADTQYF.

The chain recombines TRBV18 with TRBJ2-1; the D call of TRBD1 rests on TCRdb alone, since no DNA is present to check it. CDR3 length: 15 residues. Germline V gene sequence: CDR1 KGHSH, CDR2 LQKENI. The chain's CDR3 is CASSPRTGLDNEQFF.

The chain employs TRBV18 and TRBJ1-2. The CDR3 sequence is 13 residues long. CDR1 and CDR2 (germline): KGHSH, LQKENI. The CDR3 reads CASSPDKGYGYTF.

The V call is TRBV28, the J call TRBJ1-1. This CDR3 is built from 11 residues. Germline V gives CDR1 MDHEN, CDR2 SYDVKM. The CDR3 protein is CASSFNRRAFF.

The chain has TRBV27 and TRBJ2-3; with no DNA, the TCRdb D assignment of TRBD1 cannot be verified. This CDR3 region has 13 residues. CDR1 and CDR2 from the germline V gene are MNHEY and SMNVEV (reference sequence). CDR3 loop: CASREGGRGTQYF.

The chain links TRBV5-1 to TRBJ2-1; the TRBD1 assignment by TCRdb is unverifiable without DNA. Germline V lookup: CDR1 SGHRS, CDR2 YFSETQ. This CDR3 is built from 17 residues. The CDR3 loop is CASSLAPIAGAYNEQFF.